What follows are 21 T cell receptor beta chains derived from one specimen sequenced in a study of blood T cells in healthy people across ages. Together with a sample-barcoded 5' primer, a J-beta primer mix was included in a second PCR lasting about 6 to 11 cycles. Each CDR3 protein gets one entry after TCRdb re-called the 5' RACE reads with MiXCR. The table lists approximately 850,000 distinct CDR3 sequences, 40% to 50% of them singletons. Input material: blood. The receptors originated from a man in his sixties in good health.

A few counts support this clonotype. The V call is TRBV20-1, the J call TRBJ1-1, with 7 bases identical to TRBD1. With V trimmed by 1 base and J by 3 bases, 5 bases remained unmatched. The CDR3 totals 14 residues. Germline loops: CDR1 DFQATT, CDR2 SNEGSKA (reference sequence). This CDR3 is CSARVPQGHTEAFF. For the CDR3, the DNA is TGCAGTGCTAGAGTCCCACAGGGGCACACTGAAGCTTTCTTT.

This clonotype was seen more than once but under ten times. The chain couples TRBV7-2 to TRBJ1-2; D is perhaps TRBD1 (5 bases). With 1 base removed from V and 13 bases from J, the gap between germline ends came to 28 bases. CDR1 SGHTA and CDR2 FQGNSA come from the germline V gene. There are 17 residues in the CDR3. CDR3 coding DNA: TGTGCCAGCAGCTTAGATGCAGGGAATTTGGGCGCCGCCAAGGCCACCTTC. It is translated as CASSLDAGNLGAAKATF.

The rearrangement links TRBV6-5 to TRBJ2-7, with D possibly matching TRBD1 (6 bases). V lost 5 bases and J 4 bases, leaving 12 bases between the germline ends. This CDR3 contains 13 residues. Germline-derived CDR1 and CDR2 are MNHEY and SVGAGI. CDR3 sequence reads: CASSGRDKYEQYF. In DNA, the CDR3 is TGTGCCAGCAGTGGCCGGGACAAATACGAGCAGTACTTC.

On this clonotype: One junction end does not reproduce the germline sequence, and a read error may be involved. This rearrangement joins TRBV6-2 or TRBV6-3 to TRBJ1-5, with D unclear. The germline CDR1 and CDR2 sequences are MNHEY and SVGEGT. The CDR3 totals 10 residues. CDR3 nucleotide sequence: TGTGCCATCAGTTACGAGCCCCAGCATTTT. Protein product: CAISYEPQHF.

For the CDR3, the DNA is TGTGCCAGCAGCAAAGCCCCCCATAACAGCTATGGCTACACCTTC. It encodes CASSKAPHNSYGYTF. The rearrangement joins TRBV21-1 to TRBJ1-2; TRBD1, the table's D call, was not compared with the DNA. TRBV21-1 is a known pseudogene. CDR3 size: 15 residues.

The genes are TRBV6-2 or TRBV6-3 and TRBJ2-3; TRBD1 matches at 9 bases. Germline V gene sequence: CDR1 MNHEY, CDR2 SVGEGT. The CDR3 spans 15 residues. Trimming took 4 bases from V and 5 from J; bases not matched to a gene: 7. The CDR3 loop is CASSSFNRGQDTQYF. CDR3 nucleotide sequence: TGTGCCAGCAGTTCTTTTAACAGGGGGCAAGATACGCAGTATTTT.

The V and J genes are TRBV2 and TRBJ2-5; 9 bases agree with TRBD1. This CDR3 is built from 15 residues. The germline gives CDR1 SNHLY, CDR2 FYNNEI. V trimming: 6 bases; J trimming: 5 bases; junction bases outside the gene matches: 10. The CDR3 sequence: CASSSGQGTRETQYF. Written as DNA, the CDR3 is TGTGCCAGCAGCAGTGGACAGGGGACGCGGGAGACCCAGTACTTC.

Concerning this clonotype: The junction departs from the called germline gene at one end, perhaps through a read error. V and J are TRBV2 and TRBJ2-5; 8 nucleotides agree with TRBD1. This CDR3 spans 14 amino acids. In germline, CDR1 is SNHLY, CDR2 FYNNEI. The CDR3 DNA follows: TGTGCCAGCAGTGTGTCAGGGGGCGTCGAGACCCTGTACTTC. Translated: CASSVSGGVETLYF.

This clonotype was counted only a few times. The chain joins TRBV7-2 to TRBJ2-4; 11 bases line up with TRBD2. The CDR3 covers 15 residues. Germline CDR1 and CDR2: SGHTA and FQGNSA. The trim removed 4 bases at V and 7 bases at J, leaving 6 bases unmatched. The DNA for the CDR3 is TGTGCCAGCAGCTCCTTAGCGGGGGGGCTGAACATTCAGTACTTC. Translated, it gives CASSSLAGGLNIQYF.

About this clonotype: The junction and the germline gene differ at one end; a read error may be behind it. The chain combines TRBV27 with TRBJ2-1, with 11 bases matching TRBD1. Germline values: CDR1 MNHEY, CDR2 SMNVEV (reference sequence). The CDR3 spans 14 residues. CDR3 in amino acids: CVSSRTGGKDEQFF. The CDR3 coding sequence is TGTGTCAGCAGCCGGACAGGGGGCAAGGATGAGCAGTTCTTC.

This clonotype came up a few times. The CDR3 region has the DNA TGCAGCGTTGAAACAGCGGACTACGAGCAGTACTTC. Translating gives CSVETADYEQYF. The gene calls are TRBV29-1 and TRBJ2-7; the D gene is possibly TRBD2 (5 bases). V lost 2 bases, J lost 3 bases, and 8 bases lay in between. The CDR3 is 12 amino acids. CDR1 SQVTM and CDR2 ANQGSEA come from the germline V gene.

CDR3 DNA: TGTGCCAGCAGGGAAACGGGGGGGCCCTACAATGAGCAGTTCTTC. Translating gives CASRETGGPYNEQFF. V and J are TRBV6-2 or TRBV6-3 and TRBJ2-1; the match to TRBD2 covers 8 bases. Germline CDR1 is MNHEY and CDR2 is SVGEGT. The junction had 6 bases not matched to a gene; V was cut back by 6 bases and J by 2 bases. This CDR3 spans 15 amino acids.

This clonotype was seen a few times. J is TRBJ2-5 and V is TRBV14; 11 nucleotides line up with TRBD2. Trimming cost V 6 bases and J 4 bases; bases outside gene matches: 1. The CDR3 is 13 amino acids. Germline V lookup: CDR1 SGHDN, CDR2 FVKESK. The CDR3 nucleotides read TGTGCCAGCAGGGGGACTAGCGGAGAGACCCAGTACTTC. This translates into CASRGTSGETQYF.

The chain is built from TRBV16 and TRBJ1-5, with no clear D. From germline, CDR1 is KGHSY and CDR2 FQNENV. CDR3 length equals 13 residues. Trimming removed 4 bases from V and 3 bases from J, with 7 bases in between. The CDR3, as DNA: TGTGCCAGCAGCCGTAACCTCAATCAGCCCCAGCATTTT. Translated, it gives CASSRNLNQPQHF.

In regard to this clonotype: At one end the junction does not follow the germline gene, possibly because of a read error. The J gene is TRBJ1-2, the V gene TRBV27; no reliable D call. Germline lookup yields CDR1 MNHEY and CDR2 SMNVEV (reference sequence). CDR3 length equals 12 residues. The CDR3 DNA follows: TGTGCCAGCGTAGACAAGAACTGTGGCTACACCTTC. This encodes CASVDKNCGYTF.

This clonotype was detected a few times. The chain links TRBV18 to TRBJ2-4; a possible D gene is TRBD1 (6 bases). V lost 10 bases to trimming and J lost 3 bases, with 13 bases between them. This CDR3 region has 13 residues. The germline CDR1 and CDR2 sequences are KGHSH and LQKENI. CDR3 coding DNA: TGTGCCACCGCCCGGACAGACAAAAACATTCAGTACTTC. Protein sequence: CATARTDKNIQYF. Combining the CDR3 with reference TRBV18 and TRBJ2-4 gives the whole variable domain NAGVMQNPRHLVRRRGQEARLRCSPMKGHSHVYWYRQLPEEGLKFMVYLQKENIIDESGMPKERFSAEFPKEGPSILRIQQVVRGDSAAYFCATARTDKNIQYFGAGTRLSVL.

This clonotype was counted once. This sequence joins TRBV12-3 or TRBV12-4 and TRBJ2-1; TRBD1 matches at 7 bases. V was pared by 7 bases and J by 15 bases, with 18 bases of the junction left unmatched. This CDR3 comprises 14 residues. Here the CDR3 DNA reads TGTGCCAGCACCATTGCAGACAGGGCCCCAACGCCGTTCTTC. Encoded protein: CASTIADRAPTPFF.

In DNA form, the CDR3 reads TGTGCCAGCACCAAAGTCTGGGACTCCTACAATGAGCAGTTCTTC. Translated: CASTKVWDSYNEQFF. The chain uses TRBV3-1 and TRBJ2-1; no clear D. CDR3 length: 15 amino acids. In germline, CDR1 is LGHDT, CDR2 YNNKEL (reference sequence). Deletions cut 7 bases from V and 0 bases from J, with 13 bases between.

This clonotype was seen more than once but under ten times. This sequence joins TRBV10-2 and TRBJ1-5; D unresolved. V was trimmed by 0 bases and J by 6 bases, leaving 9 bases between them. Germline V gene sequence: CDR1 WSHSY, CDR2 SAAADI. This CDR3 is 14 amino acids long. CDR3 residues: CASSESGRTQPQHF. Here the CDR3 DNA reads TGCGCCAGCAGTGAGTCCGGGAGGACTCAGCCCCAGCATTTT.

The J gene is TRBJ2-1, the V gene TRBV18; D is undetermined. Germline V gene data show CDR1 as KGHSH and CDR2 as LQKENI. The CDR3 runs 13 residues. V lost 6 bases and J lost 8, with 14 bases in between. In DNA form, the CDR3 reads TGTGCCAGCTCCCCGACCGAACGGGATGAGCAGTTCTTC. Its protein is CASSPTERDEQFF. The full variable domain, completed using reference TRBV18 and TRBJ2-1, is NAGVMQNPRHLVRRRGQEARLRCSPMKGHSHVYWYRQLPEEGLKFMVYLQKENIIDESGMPKERFSAEFPKEGPSILRIQQVVRGDSAAYFCASSPTERDEQFFGPGTRLTVL.

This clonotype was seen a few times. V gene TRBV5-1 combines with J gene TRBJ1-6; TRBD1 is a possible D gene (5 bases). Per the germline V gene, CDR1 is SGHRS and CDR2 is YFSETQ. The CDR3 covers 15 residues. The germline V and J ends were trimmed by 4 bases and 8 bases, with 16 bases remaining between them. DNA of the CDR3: TGCGCCAGCAGCCCTACGGGACGAGGCGATTCACCCCTCCACTTT. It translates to CASSPTGRGDSPLHF.